Each of the 14 T cell receptor beta chains below was sequenced from the same sample in a study of control samples from healthy donors and cancer patients. Sequencing used immunoSEQ multiplex PCR; TCRdb keeps in-frame clones, though not all of them. The sample yields approximately 120,000 clones, almost 95% seen once. The sequenced sample consisted of PBMCs. Receptors originate from an elderly man with head and neck cancer.

The count of this clone is one. The chain links TRBV4-1 to TRBJ1-4, with D possibly TRBD1 on 6 matching bases. The CDR3 is made up of 15 amino acids. Germline CDR1 MGHRA, CDR2 YSYEKL. V was clipped by 3 bases and J by 3 bases, with 11 bases between them. CDR3 bases: TGCGCCAGCAGCCAGAGGACAGCCTCTAATGAAAAACTGTTTTTT. This gives the protein CASSQRTASNEKLFF.

This rearrangement joins TRBV29-1 to TRBJ2-5; 8 nucleotides align to TRBD1. The CDR3 contains 13 residues. CDR1 and CDR2 (germline): SQVTM, ANQGSEA. J lost 4 bases, V lost 8 bases, and 9 bases had no gene match. Written as DNA, the CDR3 is TGCAGCTGGGGAGACAGGGGAGGAGAGACCCAGTACTTC. Translated, it gives CSWGDRGGETQYF. The whole variable domain, filled in from reference TRBV29-1 and TRBJ2-5, reads SAVISQKPSRDICQRGTSLTIQCQVDSQVTMMFWYRQQPGQSLTLIATANQGSEATYESGFVIDKFPISRPNLTFSTLTVSNMSPEDSSIYLCSWGDRGGETQYFGPGTRLLVL.

The V gene is TRBV6-2 or TRBV6-3, the J gene TRBJ2-7; 12 bases match TRBD1. Per the germline V gene, CDR1 is MNHEY and CDR2 is SVGEGT. The trim removed 2 bases at V and 4 bases at J, leaving 3 bases unmatched. The CDR3 spans 15 residues. The DNA of the CDR3 is TGTGCCAGCAGTTACGGGACAGGGGGCGTTTACGAGCAGTACTTC. Translated, it gives CASSYGTGGVYEQYF.

The CDR3 nucleotides read TGCAGTGCGACTATCCCGGCTGGCTACACCTTC. This sequence encodes CSATIPAGYTF. This chain joins TRBV20-1 and TRBJ1-2; D ambiguous. This CDR3 region has 11 residues. Germline CDR1 DFQATT, CDR2 SNEGSKA (reference sequence). The V and J ends lost 6 bases and 7 bases respectively, with 12 bases between them.

The chain combines TRBV27 with TRBJ1-2, with 10 bases fitting TRBD1. The CDR3 length is 16 residues. CDR1 is MNHEY, CDR2 SMNVEV, per germline (reference sequence). V shed 1 base, J shed 8 bases, and the junction held 10 bases outside the gene matches. The CDR3, as DNA: TGTGCCAGCAGTTTATTTGGGGACAGGGGTATTGGGGGCTACACCTTC. Its translation: CASSLFGDRGIGGYTF.

The chain is built from TRBV19 and TRBJ1-5; D remains ambiguous. CDR3 length: 13 residues. CDR1 is LNHDA and CDR2 is SQIVND in the germline V gene (reference sequence). Trimming left V 4 bases short and J 16 bases short, with 20 bases between. The CDR3 protein is CASSKKDVAPRHF. CDR3 nucleotide sequence: TGTGCCAGTAGTAAAAAAGATGTCGCCCCTCGTCATTTT.

The sample holds one count of this clone. The rearrangement joins TRBV18 to TRBJ1-3; D gene uncertain. Deletions cut 3 bases from V and 0 bases from J, with 12 bases between. The CDR3 spans 16 residues. Germline lookup yields CDR1 KGHSH and CDR2 LQKENI. This CDR3 is CASSPGRTDSGNTIYF. The CDR3 region has the DNA TGTGCCAGCTCACCTGGGCGGACCGACTCTGGAAACACCATATATTTT.

In the case of this clone: At one of its ends the junction is not consistent with the germline gene, which may arise from a read error. The chain recombines TRBV29-1 with TRBJ2-7; D perhaps matches TRBD2 (8 bases). CDR1 and CDR2 (germline): SQVTM, ANQGSEA. CDR3 length equals 14 residues. CDR3 sequence (DNA): TGCAGCGCGGGGGGGGAACAGGGGTCCTCCGAGCAGTACTTC. Translation gives CSAGGEQGSSEQYF.

The V and J genes are TRBV9 and TRBJ2-2, with a tentative D call TRBD1 (6 bases). The CDR3 runs to 15 residues. V lost 0 bases to trimming and J lost 3 bases, with 9 bases between them. CDR1 is SGDLS, CDR2 YYNGEE, per germline. CDR3 in DNA: TGTGCCAGCAGCGTAGGGAACAGGGACACCGGGGAGCTGTTTTTT. This sequence encodes CASSVGNRDTGELFF.

The chain carries TRBV18 and TRBJ2-5; no firm D call. CDR3 size: 11 residues. Trimming took 2 bases from V and 3 from J, leaving 1 base between them. CDR1 is KGHSH and CDR2 is LQKENI in the germline V gene. This chain's CDR3 is CASSPEETQYF. The CDR3 DNA reads as TGTGCCAGCTCACCAGAAGAGACCCAGTACTTC.

The chain recombines TRBV12-3 or TRBV12-4 with TRBJ1-2; D ambiguous. The ends were cut back, 6 bases at V and 5 bases at J, with 10 bases in the middle. The CDR3 sequence is 12 residues long. The CDR3 DNA reads as TGTGCCAGCAGCCCCAGACGGTATGGCTACACCTTC. Its protein is CASSPRRYGYTF.

The chain links TRBV19 to TRBJ1-1; D is unclear. V lost 8 bases and J 4 bases, leaving 11 bases between the germline ends. This CDR3 region has 12 residues. The germline CDR1 and CDR2 sequences are LNHDA and SQIVND (reference sequence). Written as DNA, the CDR3 is TGTGCCAGTTCAGGAGCGCTCACTGAAGCTTTCTTT. Translation: CASSGALTEAFF.

The V call is TRBV5-1, the J call TRBJ2-1; tentatively, D is TRBD1 (5 bases). The length of the CDR3 is 16 residues. Germline values: CDR1 SGHRS, CDR2 YFSETQ. V was cut by 0 bases and J by 2 bases, with 12 bases left in between. CDR3 in amino acids: CASSLAQVDPYNEQFF. The CDR3 coding sequence is TGCGCCAGCAGCTTGGCACAGGTGGACCCCTACAATGAGCAGTTCTTC.

V is TRBV7-9 and J is TRBJ2-2, with D perhaps TRBD1 (6 bases). Trimming took off 6 bases at V and 4 bases at J, with 12 bases between the two ends. Germline V gene sequence: CDR1 SEHNR, CDR2 FQNEAQ (reference sequence). The CDR3 length is 14 residues. CDR3 in DNA: TGTGCCAGCAGTTCCAGGGGATCCACCGGGGAGCTGTTTTTT. This codes for CASSSRGSTGELFF.